This T cell receptor (beta chain) derives from a study of T cell repertoires in cytomegalovirus infection. TCRdb analysed the reads with MiXCR anew, one entry per CDR3 protein. The sample records around 170,000 distinct CDR3 sequences, roughly 15% being singletons. Concerning this clonotype itself: Its antigen remains unknown.

The CDR3 covers 13 residues. The germline V gene encodes CDR1 MNHEY and CDR2 SVGAGI. Trimming took 2 bases from V and 6 from J, leaving 7 bases between them. Study-wide results and caveats: HLA-C-restricted CMV clonotypes gave the most frequent clonotype in two of eight donors. Frequencies of public TCR beta families were cumulated, and this identified carriers of CMV plus the relevant HLA.

The sample comprised CD8+ T cells from PBMCs. The TCR comes from a human donor in good health (CMV status not recorded). Some clones in this sample may be carry-over from other donors' samples. The J gene is TRBJ2-2, the V gene TRBV6-5; a weak D match, TRBD2 (5 bases). The CDR3 region is CASSYGSPGELFF. The CDR3, as DNA: TGTGCCAGCAGTTACGGGAGTCCCGGGGAGCTGTTTTTT.